The rows below give T cell receptor beta chains drawn from one sample of a study of CXCR3-negative and CXCR3-positive naive CD8 T cells. One entry per CDR3 protein, without DNA, is what TCRdb gives after re-calling the 5' RACE reads. The sample totals more than 80,000 distinct CDR3 sequences. Sequencing was carried out using naive CXCR3+ CD8+ T cells from blood. Every receptor here comes from a human donor in good health. Some clones in this sample may be carry-over from other donors' samples. CDR3s include the opening cysteine and the closing phenylalanine or tryptophan.

v_call: TRBV29-1
j_call: TRBJ1-4
cdr3_aa: CSVGTGLVGEKLFF

v_call: TRBV12-5
j_call: TRBJ1-4
cdr3_aa: CASGLVLGTGPPATNEKLFF

v_call: TRBV4-1
j_call: TRBJ2-7
cdr3_aa: CASSHLAGGKYEQYF

v_call: TRBV12-3/TRBV12-4
j_call: TRBJ1-1
cdr3_aa: CASSLRLRNTEAFF

v_call: TRBV18
j_call: TRBJ2-7
cdr3_aa: CASSLGTGDDEQYF

v_call: TRBV5-1
j_call: TRBJ2-1
cdr3_aa: CASSFVEGASNEQFF

v_call: TRBV2
j_call: TRBJ2-2
cdr3_aa: CASSEAPAGAGELFF

v_call: TRBV4-1
j_call: TRBJ2-7
cdr3_aa: CASSQVSSGRSWEQYF

v_call: TRBV7-6
j_call: TRBJ2-3
cdr3_aa: CASSRGPFGGDTQYF

v_call: TRBV5-1
j_call: TRBJ2-2
cdr3_aa: CASSFTDRIESGELFF

v_call: TRBV7-9
j_call: TRBJ2-7
cdr3_aa: CASSSTTGEPSYEQYF

v_call: TRBV4-3
j_call: TRBJ1-5
cdr3_aa: CASSENQEGNQPQHF

v_call: TRBV28
j_call: TRBJ2-7
cdr3_aa: CASSLGGPGGSYEQYF

v_call: TRBV20-1
j_call: TRBJ2-1
cdr3_aa: CSALSETGLSNEQFF

v_call: TRBV7-9
j_call: TRBJ2-7
cdr3_aa: CASSFHQGLGYEQYF

v_call: TRBV20-1
j_call: TRBJ1-1
cdr3_aa: CSATGDGVNTEAFF

v_call: TRBV6-2/TRBV6-3
j_call: TRBJ2-1
cdr3_aa: CASSYGTGVNEQFF